This entry lists 13 T cell receptor beta chains sequenced from one sample in a study of T cell responses to AZD1222 COVID-19 vaccine. Clones were read by immunoSEQ multiplex PCR, and TCRdb kept only the in-frame ones, dropping some. There are under 150,000 clones in the sample; 90% occur only once, and 7.2% lies in the top ten. The material sequenced was peripheral blood, taken on day 0 of AZD1222 vaccination. These receptors were obtained from an adult in good health.

This sequence joins TRBV7-2 and TRBJ1-5; no clear D. The CDR3 runs to 13 residues. Trimming stripped 3 bases from V and 4 bases from J, with 7 bases between. Germline V gives CDR1 SGHTA, CDR2 FQGNSA. CDR3 sequence: CASSFKRNQPQHF. CDR3 bases: TGTGCCAGCAGCTTCAAGAGGAATCAGCCCCAGCATTTT.

The chain links TRBV2 to TRBJ2-5; weak D call: TRBD1 (5 bases). The CDR3 is made up of 12 amino acids. Germline V gene lookup returns CDR1 SNHLY and CDR2 FYNNEI. V lost 4 bases and J lost 3, with 6 bases in between. CDR3 nucleotide sequence: TGTGCCAGCAGTGTAGGGGAAGAGACCCAGTACTTC. This gives the protein CASSVGEETQYF.

The rearrangement links TRBV9 to TRBJ2-1, with 15 bases that match TRBD2. The CDR3 covers 16 residues. The germline gives CDR1 SGDLS, CDR2 YYNGEE. Unmatched junction bases numbered 7, after V lost 2 bases and J lost 10 bases. CDR3 sequence reads: CASSVDPGTSGREQFF. CDR3 nucleotides: TGTGCCAGCAGCGTGGACCCCGGGACTAGCGGGAGGGAGCAGTTCTTC.

The genes are TRBV3-1 (or the pseudogene TRBV3-2) and TRBJ1-4, with D hard to call. The CDR3 spans 14 residues. Trimming removed 1 base from V and 7 bases from J, with 10 bases in between. From germline, CDR1 is LGHDT and CDR2 YNNKEL (reference sequence). The CDR3: CASSQVRVGEKLFF. The CDR3 region has the DNA TGTGCCAGCAGCCAAGTAAGGGTTGGTGAAAAACTGTTTTTT.

The genes are TRBV4-1 and TRBJ2-7; TRBD2 matches 15 bases. Trimming took 5 bases from V and 4 from J; bases not matched to a gene: 18. CDR1 and CDR2 from the germline V gene are MGHRA and YSYEKL. The CDR3 is 20 residues long. The CDR3 DNA reads as TGCGCCAGCAGCAGACCCCGGACTAGCGGGAGGGCCAAGATTGGATACGAGCAGTACTTC. Translation gives CASSRPRTSGRAKIGYEQYF.

This clone occurred once. The chain is built from TRBV28 and TRBJ2-7, with 10 positions matching TRBD1. Germline lookup yields CDR1 MDHEN and CDR2 SYDVKM. With V trimmed by 6 bases and J by 2 bases, 7 bases remained unmatched. This CDR3 has 15 amino acids. The CDR3 is CASSPDRGRPYEQYF. CDR3 nucleotides: TGTGCCAGCAGCCCCGACAGGGGGCGCCCCTACGAGCAGTACTTC. The full variable domain, rest sourced from reference TRBV28 and TRBJ2-7, is DVKVTQSSRYLVKRTGEKVFLECVQDMDHENMFWYRQDPGLGLRLIYFSYDVKMKEKGDIPEGYSVSREKKERFSLILESASTNQTSMYLCASSPDRGRPYEQYFGPGTRLTVT.

The chain couples TRBV6-5 to TRBJ2-2, with 7 bases aligning to TRBD1. The CDR3 spans 13 residues. J lost 6 bases, V lost 6 bases, and 4 bases had no gene match. The germline V gene has CDR1 MNHEY and CDR2 SVGAGI. For the CDR3, the DNA is TGTGCCAGCAGAGCTACAGGGGCCGGGGAGCTGTTTTTT. It yields the protein CASRATGAGELFF.

The V call is TRBV5-5, the J call TRBJ2-7; possibly TRBD1 for D (5 bases). The CDR3 consists of 15 residues. Germline-derived CDR1 and CDR2 are SGHKS and YYEKEE (reference sequence). V shed 0 bases and J shed 3 bases, with 13 bases lying between them. This CDR3 is CASSLVAGPNYEQYF. The CDR3 DNA is TGTGCCAGCAGCTTGGTGGCAGGGCCTAACTACGAGCAGTACTTC. The complete variable domain, with remaining parts taken from reference TRBV5-5 and TRBJ2-7, reads DAGVTQSPTHLIKTRGQQVTLRCSPISGHKSVSWYQQVLGQGPQFIFQYYEKEERGRGNFPDRFSARQFPNYSSELNVNALLLGDSALYLCASSLVAGPNYEQYFGPGTRLTVT.

V usage is TRBV6-5 and J usage is TRBJ1-5, with TRBD1 as a possible D gene (5 bases). Between the trimmed V and J ends, which lost 4 bases and 4 bases, there was a span of 8 bases. The CDR3 is 13 amino acids. The germline V gene has CDR1 MNHEY and CDR2 SVGAGI. CDR3 nucleotides: TGTGCCAGCAGTTCCGAGGGGAATCAGCCCCAGCATTTT. This gives the protein CASSSEGNQPQHF.

The rearrangement joins TRBV5-4 to TRBJ1-3; the match to TRBD1 covers 9 bases. Losses at the gene ends were 4 bases for V and 0 bases for J; bases not matched to a gene: 5. Per germline, CDR1 SGHNT and CDR2 YYREEE (reference sequence). The CDR3 runs to 16 residues. The CDR3 DNA reads TGTGCCAGCAGCGTTGGACAGGGGAGCTCTGGAAACACCATATATTTT. It is translated as CASSVGQGSSGNTIYF.

The rearrangement uses TRBV4-1 and TRBJ1-2; D ambiguous. Trimming shortened V by 0 bases and J by 2 bases, and 10 bases separated the two germline ends. This CDR3 region has 15 residues. Germline CDR1 reads MGHRA; CDR2 reads YSYEKL. The DNA of the CDR3 is TGCGCCAGCAGCCAAGATCGGCAGGCCAACTATGGCTACACCTTC. Translating gives CASSQDRQANYGYTF.

This sequence joins TRBV5-4 and TRBJ1-4; tentatively, D is TRBD1 (5 bases). Between the trimmed V and J ends, which lost 3 bases and 3 bases, there was a span of 9 bases. Germline CDR1 SGHNT, CDR2 YYREEE (reference sequence). The CDR3 runs to 14 residues. CDR3 coding DNA: TGTGCCAGCAGCTCCTGGGGGGCTAATGAAAAACTGTTTTTT. This sequence encodes CASSSWGANEKLFF.

In its sample, this clone was seen once. This chain joins TRBV27 and TRBJ1-3, with a tentative D call TRBD1 (5 bases). V gave up 4 bases and J gave up 1 base, with 8 bases separating them. The germline V gene encodes CDR1 MNHEY and CDR2 SMNVEV (reference sequence). There are 14 residues in the CDR3. CDR3 amino acids: CASSSRVSGNTIYF. In nucleotides, the CDR3 is TGTGCCAGCAGTTCCAGGGTTTCTGGAAACACCATATATTTT.